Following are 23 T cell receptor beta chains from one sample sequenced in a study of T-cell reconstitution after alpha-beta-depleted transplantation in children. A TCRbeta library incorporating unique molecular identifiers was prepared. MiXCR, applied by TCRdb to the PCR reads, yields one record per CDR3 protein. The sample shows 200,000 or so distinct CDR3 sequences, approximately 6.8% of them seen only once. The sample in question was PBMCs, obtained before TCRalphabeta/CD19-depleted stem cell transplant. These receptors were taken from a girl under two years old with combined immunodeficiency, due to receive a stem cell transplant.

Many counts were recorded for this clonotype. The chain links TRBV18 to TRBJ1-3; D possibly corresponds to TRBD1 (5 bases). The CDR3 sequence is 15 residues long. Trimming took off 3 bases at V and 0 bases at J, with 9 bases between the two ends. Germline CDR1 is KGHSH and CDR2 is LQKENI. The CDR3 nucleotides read TGTGCCAGCTCACCGGGACGGGACTCTGGAAACACCATATATTTT. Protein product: CASSPGRDSGNTIYF.

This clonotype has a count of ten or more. CDR3 nucleotides: TGTGCCAGCAGTTTGCTAGCGGACTACGAGCAGTACTTC. This sequence encodes CASSLLADYEQYF. The rearrangement links TRBV12-3 or TRBV12-4 to TRBJ2-7; the match to TRBD2 covers 7 bases. The CDR3 spans 13 residues. After removal of 3 bases from V and 3 bases from J, the junction contained 2 bases not matched to a gene.

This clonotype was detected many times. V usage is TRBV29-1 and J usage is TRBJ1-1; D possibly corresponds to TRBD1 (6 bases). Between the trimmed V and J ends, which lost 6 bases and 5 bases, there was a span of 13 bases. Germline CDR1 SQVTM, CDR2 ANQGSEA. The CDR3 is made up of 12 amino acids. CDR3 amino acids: CSVGAQGTEAFF. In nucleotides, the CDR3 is TGCAGCGTGGGGGCCCAGGGGACTGAAGCTTTCTTT.

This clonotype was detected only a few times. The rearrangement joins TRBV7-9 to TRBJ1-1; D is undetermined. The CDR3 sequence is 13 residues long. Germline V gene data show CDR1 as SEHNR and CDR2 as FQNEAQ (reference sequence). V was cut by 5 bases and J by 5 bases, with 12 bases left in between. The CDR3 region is CASSAPGWTEAFF. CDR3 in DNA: TGTGCCAGCAGCGCCCCCGGATGGACTGAAGCTTTCTTT.

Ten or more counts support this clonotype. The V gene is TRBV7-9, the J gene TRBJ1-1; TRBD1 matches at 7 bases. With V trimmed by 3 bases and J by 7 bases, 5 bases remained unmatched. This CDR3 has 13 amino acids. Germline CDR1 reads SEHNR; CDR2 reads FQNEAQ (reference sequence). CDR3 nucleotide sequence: TGTGCCAGCAGCTTGGGGCAGGGGGTTGAAGCTTTCTTT. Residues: CASSLGQGVEAFF.

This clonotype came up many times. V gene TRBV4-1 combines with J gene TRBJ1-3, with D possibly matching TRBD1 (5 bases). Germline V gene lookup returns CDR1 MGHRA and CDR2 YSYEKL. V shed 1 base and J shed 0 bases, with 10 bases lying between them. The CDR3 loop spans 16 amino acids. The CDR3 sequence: CASSQVGTSSGNTIYF. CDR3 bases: TGCGCCAGCAGCCAAGTCGGGACCAGCTCTGGAAACACCATATATTTT.

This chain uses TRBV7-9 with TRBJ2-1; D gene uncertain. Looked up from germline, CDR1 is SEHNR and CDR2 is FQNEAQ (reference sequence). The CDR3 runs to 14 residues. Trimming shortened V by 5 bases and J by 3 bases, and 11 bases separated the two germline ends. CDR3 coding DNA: TGTGCCAGCAGCCTCAGAGGAGACTACAATGAGCAGTTCTTC. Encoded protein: CASSLRGDYNEQFF. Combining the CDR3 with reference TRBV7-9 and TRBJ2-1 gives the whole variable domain DTGVSQNPRHKITKRGQNVTFRCDPISEHNRLYWYRQTLGQGPEFLTYFQNEAQLEKSRLLSDRFSAERPKGSFSTLEIQRTEQGDSAMYLCASSLRGDYNEQFFGPGTRLTVL.

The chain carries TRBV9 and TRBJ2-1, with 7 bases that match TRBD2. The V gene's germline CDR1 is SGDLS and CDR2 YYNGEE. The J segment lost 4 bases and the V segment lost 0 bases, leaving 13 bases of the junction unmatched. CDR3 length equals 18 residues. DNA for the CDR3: TGTGCCAGCAGCGTAGGTGGAGGAGCGGGACTTGGGTACAATGAGCAGTTCTTC. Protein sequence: CASSVGGGAGLGYNEQFF.

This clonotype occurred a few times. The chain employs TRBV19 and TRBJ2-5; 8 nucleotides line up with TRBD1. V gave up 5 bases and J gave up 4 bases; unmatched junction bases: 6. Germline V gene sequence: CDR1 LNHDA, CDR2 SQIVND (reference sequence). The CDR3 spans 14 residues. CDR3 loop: CASSPFQGAETQYF. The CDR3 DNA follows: TGTGCCAGTAGTCCTTTTCAGGGGGCAGAGACCCAGTACTTC. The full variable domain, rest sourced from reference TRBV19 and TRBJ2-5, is DGGITQSPKYLFRKEGQNVTLSCEQNLNHDAMYWYRQDPGQGLRLIYYSQIVNDFQKGDIAEGYSVSREKKESFPLTVTSAQKNPTAFYLCASSPFQGAETQYFGPGTRLLVL.

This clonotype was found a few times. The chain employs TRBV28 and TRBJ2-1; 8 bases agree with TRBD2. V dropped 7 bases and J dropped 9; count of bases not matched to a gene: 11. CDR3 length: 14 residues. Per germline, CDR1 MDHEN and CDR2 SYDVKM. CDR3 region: CASNLSGKGREQFF. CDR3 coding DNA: TGTGCCAGCAACCTTAGCGGGAAAGGGCGTGAGCAGTTCTTC.

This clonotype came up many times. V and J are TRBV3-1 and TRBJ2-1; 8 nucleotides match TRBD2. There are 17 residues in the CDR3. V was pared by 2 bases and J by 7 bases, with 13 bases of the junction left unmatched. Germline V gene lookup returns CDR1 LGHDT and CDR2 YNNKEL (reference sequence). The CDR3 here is CASSQSSGGPSRNEQFF. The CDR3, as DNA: TGTGCCAGCAGCCAATCGAGCGGGGGCCCCTCGCGGAATGAGCAGTTCTTC.

The CDR3 bases are TGTGCCAGCTCACCAGTGAAAGGGGGGAAGGAGGAAGCTTTCTTT. Translation gives CASSPVKGGKEEAFF. This sequence joins TRBV18 and TRBJ1-1; TRBD1 is a possible D gene (6 bases). Germline V gene data show CDR1 as KGHSH and CDR2 as LQKENI. Trimming took off 2 bases at V and 8 bases at J, with 18 bases between the two ends. The CDR3 loop spans 15 amino acids.

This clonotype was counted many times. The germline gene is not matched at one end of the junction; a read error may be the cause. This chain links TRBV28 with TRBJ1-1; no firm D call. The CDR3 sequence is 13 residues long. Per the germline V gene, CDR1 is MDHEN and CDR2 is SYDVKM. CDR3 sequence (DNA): TGTGCCAGCAGTTTATTAGGAGTAAGGCACAGCGTCTTT. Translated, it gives CASSLLGVRHSVF.

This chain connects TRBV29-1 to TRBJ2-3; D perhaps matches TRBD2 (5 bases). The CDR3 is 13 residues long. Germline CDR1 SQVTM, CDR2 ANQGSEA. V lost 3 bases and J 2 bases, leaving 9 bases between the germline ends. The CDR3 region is CSVEPSTTDTQYF. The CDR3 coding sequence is TGCAGCGTTGAGCCTAGCACCACAGATACGCAGTATTTT.

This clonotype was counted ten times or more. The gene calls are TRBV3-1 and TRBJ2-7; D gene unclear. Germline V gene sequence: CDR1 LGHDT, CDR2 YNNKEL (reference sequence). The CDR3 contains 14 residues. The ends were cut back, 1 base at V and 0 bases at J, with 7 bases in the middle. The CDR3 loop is CASSQATASYEQYF. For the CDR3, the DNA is TGTGCCAGCAGCCAAGCAACAGCCTCCTACGAGCAGTACTTC.

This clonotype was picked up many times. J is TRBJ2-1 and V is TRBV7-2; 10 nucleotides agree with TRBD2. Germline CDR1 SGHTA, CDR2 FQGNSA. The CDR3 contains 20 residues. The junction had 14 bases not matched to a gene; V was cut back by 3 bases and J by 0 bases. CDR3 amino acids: CASSFKFSGRLLSSYNEQFF. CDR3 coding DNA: TGTGCCAGCAGCTTTAAGTTTAGCGGGAGGTTATTGAGCTCCTACAATGAGCAGTTCTTC. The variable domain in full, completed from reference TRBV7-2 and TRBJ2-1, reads GAGVSQSPSNKVTEKGKDVELRCDPISGHTALYWYRQSLGQGLEFLIYFQGNSAPDKSGLPSDRFSAERTGGSVSTLTIQRTQQEDSAVYLCASSFKFSGRLLSSYNEQFFGPGTRLTVL.

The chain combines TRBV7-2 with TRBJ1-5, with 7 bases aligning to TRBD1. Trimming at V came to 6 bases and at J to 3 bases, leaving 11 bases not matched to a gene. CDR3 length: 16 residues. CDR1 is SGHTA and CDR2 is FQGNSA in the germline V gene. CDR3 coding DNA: TGTGCCAGCAGTCCGGACAGGCGGGGCCTCAATCAGCCCCAGCATTTT. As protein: CASSPDRRGLNQPQHF.

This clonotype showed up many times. The CDR3 coding sequence is TGTGCCAGCAGTTACACGAAAGAGACCCAGTACTTC. This gives the protein CASSYTKETQYF. V gene TRBV6-6 combines with J gene TRBJ2-5; D remains ambiguous. This CDR3 contains 12 residues. V lost 2 bases, J lost 3 bases, and 4 bases lay in between. Germline assignment: CDR1 MNHNY and CDR2 SVGAGI (reference sequence).

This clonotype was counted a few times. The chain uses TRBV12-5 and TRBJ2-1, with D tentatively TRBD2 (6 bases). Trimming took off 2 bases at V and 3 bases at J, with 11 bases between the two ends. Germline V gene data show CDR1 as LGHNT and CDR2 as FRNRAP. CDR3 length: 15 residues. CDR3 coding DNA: TGTGCTAGTGGTTTGCTCGCGGGGTTCTACAATGAGCAGTTCTTC. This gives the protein CASGLLAGFYNEQFF.

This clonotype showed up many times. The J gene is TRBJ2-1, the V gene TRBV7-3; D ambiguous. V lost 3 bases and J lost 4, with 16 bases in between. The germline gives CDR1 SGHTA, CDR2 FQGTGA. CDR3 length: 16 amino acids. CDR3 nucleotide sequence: TGTGCCAGCAGCTTTGGGTATCATCCAATATACAATGAGCAGTTCTTC. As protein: CASSFGYHPIYNEQFF.

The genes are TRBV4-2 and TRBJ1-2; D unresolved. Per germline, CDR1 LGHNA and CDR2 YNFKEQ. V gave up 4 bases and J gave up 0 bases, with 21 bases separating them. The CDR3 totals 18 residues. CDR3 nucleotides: TGTGCCAGCAGCCCTTCCCTCCGGATGAGGAAGCCTAACTATGGCTACACCTTC. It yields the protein CASSPSLRMRKPNYGYTF.

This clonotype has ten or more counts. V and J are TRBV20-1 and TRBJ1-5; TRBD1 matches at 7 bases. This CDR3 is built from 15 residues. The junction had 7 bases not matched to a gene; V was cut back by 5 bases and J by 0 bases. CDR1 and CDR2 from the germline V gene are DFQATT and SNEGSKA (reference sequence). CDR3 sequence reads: CSAWIGQDSNQPQHF. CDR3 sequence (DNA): TGCAGTGCTTGGATAGGACAGGATAGCAATCAGCCCCAGCATTTT.

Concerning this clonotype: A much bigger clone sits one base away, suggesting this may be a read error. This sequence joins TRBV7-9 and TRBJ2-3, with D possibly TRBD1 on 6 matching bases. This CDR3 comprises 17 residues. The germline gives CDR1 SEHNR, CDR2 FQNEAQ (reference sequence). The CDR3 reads CASSSAPRGSYTDTLYF. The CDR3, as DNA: TGTGCCAGCAGCTCTGCACCGAGGGGGTCATACACAGATACGCTGTATTTT.